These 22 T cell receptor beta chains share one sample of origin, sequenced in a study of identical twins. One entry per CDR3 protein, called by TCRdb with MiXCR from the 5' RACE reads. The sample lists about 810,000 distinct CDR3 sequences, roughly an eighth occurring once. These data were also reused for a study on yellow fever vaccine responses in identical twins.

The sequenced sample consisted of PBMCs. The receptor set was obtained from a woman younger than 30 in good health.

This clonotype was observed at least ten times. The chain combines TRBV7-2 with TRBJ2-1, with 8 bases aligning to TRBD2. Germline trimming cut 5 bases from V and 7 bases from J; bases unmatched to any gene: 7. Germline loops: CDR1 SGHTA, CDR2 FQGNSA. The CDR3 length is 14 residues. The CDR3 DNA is TGTGCCAGCAGCGATGGACTAGCACCGAATGAGCAGTTCTTC. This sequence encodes CASSDGLAPNEQFF. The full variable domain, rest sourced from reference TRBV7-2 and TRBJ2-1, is GAGVSQSPSNKVTEKGKDVELRCDPISGHTALYWYRQSLGQGLEFLIYFQGNSAPDKSGLPSDRFSAERTGGSVSTLTIQRTQQEDSAVYLCASSDGLAPNEQFFGPGTRLTVL.

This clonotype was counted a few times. CDR3 nucleotides: TGCGCCAGCAGCTTGGCCGGGGTAGCGGGAGACGGTGAGCAGTTCTTC. This codes for CASSLAGVAGDGEQFF. This chain connects TRBV5-1 to TRBJ2-1; 9 nucleotides agree with TRBD2. The CDR3 length is 16 residues. The germline V gene encodes CDR1 SGHRS and CDR2 YFSETQ. V was clipped by 0 bases and J by 9 bases; unmatched bases: 10.

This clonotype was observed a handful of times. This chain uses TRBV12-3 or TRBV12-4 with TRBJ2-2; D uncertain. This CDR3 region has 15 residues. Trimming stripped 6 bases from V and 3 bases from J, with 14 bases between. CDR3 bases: TGTGCCAGCAGGCCCGAAGCTCGGGACACCGGGGAGCTGTTTTTT. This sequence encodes CASRPEARDTGELFF.

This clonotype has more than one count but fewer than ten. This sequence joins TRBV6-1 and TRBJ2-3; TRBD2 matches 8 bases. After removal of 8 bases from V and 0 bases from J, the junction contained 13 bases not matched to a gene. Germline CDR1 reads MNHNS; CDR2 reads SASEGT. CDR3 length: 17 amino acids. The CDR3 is CASQRIQLAASTDTQYF. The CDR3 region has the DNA TGTGCCAGCCAAAGGATTCAACTAGCGGCTAGCACAGATACGCAGTATTTT.

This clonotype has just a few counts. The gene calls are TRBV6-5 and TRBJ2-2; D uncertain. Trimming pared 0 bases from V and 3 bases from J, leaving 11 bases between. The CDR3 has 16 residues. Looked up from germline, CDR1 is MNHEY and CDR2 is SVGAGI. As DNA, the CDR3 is TGTGCCAGCAGTTACTCCTCAGACGGATACACCGGGGAGCTGTTTTTT. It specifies CASSYSSDGYTGELFF.

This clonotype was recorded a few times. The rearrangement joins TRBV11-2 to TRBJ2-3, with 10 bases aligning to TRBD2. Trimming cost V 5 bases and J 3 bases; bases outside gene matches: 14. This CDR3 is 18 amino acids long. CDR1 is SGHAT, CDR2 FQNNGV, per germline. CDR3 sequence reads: CASSPRPMTSGSTDTQYF. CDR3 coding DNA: TGTGCCAGCAGCCCCCGACCTATGACTAGCGGGTCTACAGATACGCAGTATTTT.

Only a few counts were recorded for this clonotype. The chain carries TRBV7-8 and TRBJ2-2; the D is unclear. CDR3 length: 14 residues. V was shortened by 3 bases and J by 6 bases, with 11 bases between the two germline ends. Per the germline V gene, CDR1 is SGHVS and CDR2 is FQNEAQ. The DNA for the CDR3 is TGTGCCAGCAGCTTCTCCGACGGCGCCGGGGAGCTGTTTTTT. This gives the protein CASSFSDGAGELFF.

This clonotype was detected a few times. CDR3 amino acids: CAISDKGTDTQYF. CDR3 nucleotides: TGTGCCATCAGTGACAAGGGCACAGATACGCAGTATTTT. The rearrangement uses TRBV10-3 and TRBJ2-3; D is unresolved. Germline-derived CDR1 and CDR2 are ENHRY and SYGVKD. Deletions cut 3 bases from V and 1 base from J, with 5 bases between. The CDR3 totals 13 residues.

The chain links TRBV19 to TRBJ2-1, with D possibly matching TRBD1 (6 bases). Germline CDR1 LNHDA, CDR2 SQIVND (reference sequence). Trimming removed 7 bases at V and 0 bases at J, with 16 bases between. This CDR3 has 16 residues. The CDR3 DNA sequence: TGTGCCAGTAATACCGGGACACTGAGCTCCTACAATGAGCAGTTCTTC. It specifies CASNTGTLSSYNEQFF. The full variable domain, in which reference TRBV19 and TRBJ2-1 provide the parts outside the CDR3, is DGGITQSPKYLFRKEGQNVTLSCEQNLNHDAMYWYRQDPGQGLRLIYYSQIVNDFQKGDIAEGYSVSREKKESFPLTVTSAQKNPTAFYLCASNTGTLSSYNEQFFGPGTRLTVL.

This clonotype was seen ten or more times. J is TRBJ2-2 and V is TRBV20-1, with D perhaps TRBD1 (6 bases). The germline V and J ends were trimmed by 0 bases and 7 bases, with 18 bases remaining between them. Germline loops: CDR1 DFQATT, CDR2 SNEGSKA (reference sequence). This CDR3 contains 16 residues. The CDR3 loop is CSARDPALGAGGELFF. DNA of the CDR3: TGCAGTGCTAGAGATCCTGCCCTGGGGGCCGGCGGGGAGCTGTTTTTT.

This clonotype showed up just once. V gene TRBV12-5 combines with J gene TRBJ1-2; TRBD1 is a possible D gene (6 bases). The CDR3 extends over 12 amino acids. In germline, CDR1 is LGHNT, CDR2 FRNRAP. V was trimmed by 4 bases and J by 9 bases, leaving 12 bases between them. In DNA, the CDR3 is TGTGCTAGTGGTTCCACAGGGACGCGCTACACCTTC. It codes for CASGSTGTRYTF.

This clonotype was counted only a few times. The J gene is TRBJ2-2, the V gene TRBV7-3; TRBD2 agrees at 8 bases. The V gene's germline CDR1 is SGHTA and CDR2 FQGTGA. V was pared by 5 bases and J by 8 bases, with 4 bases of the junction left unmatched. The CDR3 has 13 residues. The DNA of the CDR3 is TGTGCCAGCAGCCAGGGGACTAGGGGGGAGCTGTTTTTT. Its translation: CASSQGTRGELFF.

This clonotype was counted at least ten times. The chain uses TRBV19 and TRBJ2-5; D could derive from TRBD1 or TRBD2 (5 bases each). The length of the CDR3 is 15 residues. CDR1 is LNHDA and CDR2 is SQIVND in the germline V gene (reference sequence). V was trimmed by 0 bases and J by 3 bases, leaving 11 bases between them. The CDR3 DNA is TGTGCCAGTAGTATAGACCTTCAGGGAGAAGAGACCCAGTACTTC. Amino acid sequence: CASSIDLQGEETQYF.

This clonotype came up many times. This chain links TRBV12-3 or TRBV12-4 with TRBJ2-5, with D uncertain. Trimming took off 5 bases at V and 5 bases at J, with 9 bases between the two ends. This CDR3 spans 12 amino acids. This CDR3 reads CASSQQGETQYF. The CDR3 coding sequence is TGTGCCAGCAGTCAACAAGGGGAGACCCAGTACTTC.

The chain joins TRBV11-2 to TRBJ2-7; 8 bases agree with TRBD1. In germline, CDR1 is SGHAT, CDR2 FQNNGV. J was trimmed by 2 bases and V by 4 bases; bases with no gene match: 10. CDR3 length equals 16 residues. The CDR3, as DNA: TGTGCCAGCAGCTGGTACAGGGGGAAACTTCCCTACGAGCAGTACTTC. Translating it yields CASSWYRGKLPYEQYF. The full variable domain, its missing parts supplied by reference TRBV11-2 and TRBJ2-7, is EAGVAQSPRYKIIEKRQSVAFWCNPISGHATLYWYQQILGQGPKLLIQFQNNGVVDDSQLPKDRFSAERLKGVDSTLKIQPAKLEDSAVYLCASSWYRGKLPYEQYFGPGTRLTVT.

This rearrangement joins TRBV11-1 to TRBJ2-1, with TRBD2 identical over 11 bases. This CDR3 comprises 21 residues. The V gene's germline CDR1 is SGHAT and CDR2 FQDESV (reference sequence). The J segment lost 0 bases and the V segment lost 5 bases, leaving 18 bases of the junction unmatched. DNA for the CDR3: TGTGCCAGCAGCCCGTCGGCGAGAGTAGCGGGGGGGGCACACTCCTACAATGAGCAGTTCTTC. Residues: CASSPSARVAGGAHSYNEQFF.

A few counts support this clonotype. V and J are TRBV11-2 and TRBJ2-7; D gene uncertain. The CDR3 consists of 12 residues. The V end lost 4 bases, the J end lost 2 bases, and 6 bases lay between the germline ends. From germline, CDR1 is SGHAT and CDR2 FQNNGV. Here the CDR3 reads CASSYYTYEQYF. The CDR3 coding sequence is TGTGCCAGCAGCTACTATACCTACGAGCAGTACTTC.

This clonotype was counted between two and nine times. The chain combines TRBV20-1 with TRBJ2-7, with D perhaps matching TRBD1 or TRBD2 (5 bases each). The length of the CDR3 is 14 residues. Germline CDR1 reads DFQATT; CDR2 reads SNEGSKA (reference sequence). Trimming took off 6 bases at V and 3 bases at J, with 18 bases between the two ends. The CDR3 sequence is CSATDEGRGYEQYF. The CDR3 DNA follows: TGCAGTGCAACAGACGAGGGGCGAGGCTACGAGCAGTACTTC.

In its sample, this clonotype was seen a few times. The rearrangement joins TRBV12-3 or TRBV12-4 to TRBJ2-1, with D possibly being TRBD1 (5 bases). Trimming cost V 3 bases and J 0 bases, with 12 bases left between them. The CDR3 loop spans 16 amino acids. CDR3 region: CASSFTQASSYNEQFF. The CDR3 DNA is TGTGCCAGCAGTTTTACACAGGCAAGCTCCTACAATGAGCAGTTCTTC.

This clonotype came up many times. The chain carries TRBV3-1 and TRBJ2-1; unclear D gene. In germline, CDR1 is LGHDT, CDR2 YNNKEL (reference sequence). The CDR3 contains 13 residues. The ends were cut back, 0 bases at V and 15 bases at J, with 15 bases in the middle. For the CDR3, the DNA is TGTGCCAGCAGCCAAGATCGGCAGCAGAAGATGTTCTTC. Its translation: CASSQDRQQKMFF.

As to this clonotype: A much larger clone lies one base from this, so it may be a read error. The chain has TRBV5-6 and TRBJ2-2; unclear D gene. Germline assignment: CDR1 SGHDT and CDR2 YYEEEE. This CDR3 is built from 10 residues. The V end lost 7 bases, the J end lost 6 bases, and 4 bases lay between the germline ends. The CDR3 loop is CASGPGELFF. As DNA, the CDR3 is TGTGCCAGCGGGCCCGGGGAGCTGTTTTTT.

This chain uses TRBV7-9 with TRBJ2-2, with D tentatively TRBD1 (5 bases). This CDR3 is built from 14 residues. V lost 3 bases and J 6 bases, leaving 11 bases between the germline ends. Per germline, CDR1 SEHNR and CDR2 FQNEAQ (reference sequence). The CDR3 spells CASSFSGSAGELFF. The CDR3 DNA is TGTGCCAGCAGCTTTTCAGGGTCCGCCGGGGAGCTGTTTTTT.